The clone carrying this TCR beta chain was observed a few times. The entry originates in a study of blood T cell repertoires in COVID-19. In the original analysis: The assay estimated nucleated cells by amplifying reference gene primers. Sequencing used immunoSEQ multiplex PCR; TCRdb keeps in-frame clones, though not all of them. That table furnishes V, J and clone size, whereas the DNA furnished D and trimming. The repertoire consists of approximately 150,000 clones, with around four fifths occurring once and the leading ten covering around 8%. Sequencing input: peripheral blood. This receptor was obtained from a woman older than 75 with COVID-19, enrolled during active disease.

The chain's CDR3 is CASSLEPGTEAFF. The CDR3 DNA reads as TGTGCCAGCAGCTTGGAACCGGGTACTGAAGCTTTCTTT. The J gene is TRBJ1-1, the V gene TRBV7-9, with no clear D. CDR3 length: 13 residues. V gave up 3 bases and J gave up 5 bases, with 10 bases separating them. In germline, CDR1 is SEHNR, CDR2 FQNEAQ (reference sequence).